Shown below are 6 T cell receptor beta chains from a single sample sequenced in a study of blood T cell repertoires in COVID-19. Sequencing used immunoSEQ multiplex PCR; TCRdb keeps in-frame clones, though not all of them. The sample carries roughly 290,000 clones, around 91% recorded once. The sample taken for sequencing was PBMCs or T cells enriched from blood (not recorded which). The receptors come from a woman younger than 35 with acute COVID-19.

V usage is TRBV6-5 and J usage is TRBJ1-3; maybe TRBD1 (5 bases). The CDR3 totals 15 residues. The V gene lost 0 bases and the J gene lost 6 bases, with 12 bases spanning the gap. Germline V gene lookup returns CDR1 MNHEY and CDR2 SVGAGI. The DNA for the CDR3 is TGTGCCAGCAGTTACTCGATGCTGGGACTAAACACCATATATTTT. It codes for CASSYSMLGLNTIYF.

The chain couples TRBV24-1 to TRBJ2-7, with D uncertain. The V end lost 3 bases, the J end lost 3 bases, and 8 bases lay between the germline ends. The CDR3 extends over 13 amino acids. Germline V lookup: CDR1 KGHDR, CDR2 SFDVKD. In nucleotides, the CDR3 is TGTGCCACCAGTGATCGTCAGAACTACGAGCAGTACTTC. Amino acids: CATSDRQNYEQYF.

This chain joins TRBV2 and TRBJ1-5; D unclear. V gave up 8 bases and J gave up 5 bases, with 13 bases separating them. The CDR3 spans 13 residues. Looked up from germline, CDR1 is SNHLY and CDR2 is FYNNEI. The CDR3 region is CASRRVGYQPQHF. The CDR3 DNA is TGTGCCAGCCGGAGGGTGGGGTATCAGCCCCAGCATTTT.

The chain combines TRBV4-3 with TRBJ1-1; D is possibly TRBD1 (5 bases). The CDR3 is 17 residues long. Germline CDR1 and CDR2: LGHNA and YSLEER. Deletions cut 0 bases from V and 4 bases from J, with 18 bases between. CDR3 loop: CASSQDWGGGRSTEAFF. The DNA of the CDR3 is TGCGCCAGCAGCCAAGATTGGGGCGGCGGCAGATCCACTGAAGCTTTCTTT.

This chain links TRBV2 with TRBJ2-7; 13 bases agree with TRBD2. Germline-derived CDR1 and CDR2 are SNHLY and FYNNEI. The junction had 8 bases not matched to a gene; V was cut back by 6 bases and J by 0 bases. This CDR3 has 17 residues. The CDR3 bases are TGTGCCAGCAGAACTAGCGGGAGGGCCCTAAGCTCCTACGAGCAGTACTTC. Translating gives CASRTSGRALSSYEQYF.

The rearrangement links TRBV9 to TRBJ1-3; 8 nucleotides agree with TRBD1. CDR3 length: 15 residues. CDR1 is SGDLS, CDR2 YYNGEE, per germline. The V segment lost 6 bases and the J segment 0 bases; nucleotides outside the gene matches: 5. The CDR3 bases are TGTGCCAGCACCCCGGGACAGGTCTCTGGAAACACCATATATTTT. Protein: CASTPGQVSGNTIYF.